One sample yielded the 21 T cell receptor beta chains listed below, sequenced in a study of Tregs in tolerant kidney transplant recipients (dated by TCRdb to the late 2010s). What the time point label conveys for this sample: blood sample drawn before combined kidney and bone marrow transplant. The library came from the immunoSEQ multiplex PCR assay. Imported from immuneACCESS, the table was reduced by TCRdb to in-frame sequences with V and J called. These copies leave out some clones; in studies compared against another copy, an unresolved V gene accounts for under half, and the cause of the remainder is not known. This sample's table carries under 55,000 clones. The ten largest clones represent about 0.83% of the sample. The sequencing used CD4+ T cells from blood, collected before the transplant. The receptors were gathered from a human donor who received a combined kidney and bone marrow transplant.

About this clone: The observed sequence ends 3 residues before the CDR3 terminus, with the missing tail filled in from the germline J gene. The rearrangement uses TRBV7-6 and TRBJ2-7; no definite D call. The CDR3 consists of 17 residues. Trimming left V 0 bases short and J 1 base short, with 16 bases between. Germline V CDR1 and CDR2: SGHVS, FNYEAQ. CDR3 DNA, as far as it was read: TGTGCCAGCAGCTTAGCGGGCGTAGGCAAGTGGTCCTACGAG. Translation: CASSLAGVGKWSYE. The CDR3 in full is CASSLAGVGKWSYEQYF.

Worth noting for this clone: The read ends 3 residues early relative to the CDR3; the germline J gene fills the gap. This chain connects TRBV2 to TRBJ1-4, with TRBD1 as a possible D gene (6 bases). This CDR3 has 16 amino acids. The germline CDR1 and CDR2 sequences are SNHLY and FYNNEI. The V end was cut by 5 bases, the J end by 8 bases, with 21 bases between. The CDR3 loop reads CASSPYERQEREKLFF. The CDR3 bases that were read are TGTGCCAGCAGTCCCTACGAACGACAGGAAAGGGAAAAA.

In the case of this clone: The read ends 3 residues before the CDR3 terminus; that terminus is restored from the germline J gene. The chain is built from TRBV2 and TRBJ2-2; TRBD1 aligns across 11 bases. Trimming took 7 bases from V and 7 from J; bases not matched to a gene: 5. The CDR3 runs to 14 residues. The germline CDR1 and CDR2 sequences are SNHLY and FYNNEI. This CDR3 is CASMGQGDGGELFF. The sequenced CDR3 bases are TGTGCCAGCATGGGACAGGGGGATGGCGGGGAG.

A note on this clone: Coverage ceases 3 residues before the CDR3 finishes, and the germline J gene fills in the end. This chain joins TRBV7-2 and TRBJ1-2, with 9 bases lining up with TRBD1. The germline V gene has CDR1 SGHTA and CDR2 FQGNSA. The CDR3 contains 14 residues. The covered CDR3 bases are TGTGCCAGCAGCAACACCCGGACAGGGGAGGGC. It specifies CASSNTRTGEG. The complete CDR3 sequence is CASSNTRTGEGYTF.

As for this clone: The read terminates 3 residues before the CDR3 end, so the remaining end is supplied by the germline J gene. The sample contains more than one DNA sequence encoding this CDR3. This chain uses TRBV7-9 with TRBJ1-4; a weak D match, TRBD1 (5 bases). Per germline, CDR1 SEHNR and CDR2 FQNEAQ (reference sequence). The CDR3 is 14 residues long. The V end was cut by 3 bases, the J end by 4 bases, with 9 bases between. CDR3 DNA (partial): TGTGCCAGCAGCTTGGGGGGAGTTAATGAAAAA. This translates into CASSLGGVNEK. The CDR3 as a whole reads CASSLGGVNEKLFF.

As concerns this clone: From the germline J gene comes the end of the CDR3, since the read stops 3 residues before it. The chain couples TRBV5-6 to TRBJ1-2; D call uncertain. The CDR3 contains 13 residues. Deletions cut 0 bases from V and 7 bases from J, with 10 bases between. Per the germline V gene, CDR1 is SGHDT and CDR2 is YYEEEE. The CDR3 DNA, read in part, is TGTGCCAGCAGCTTGGGCTTCAGCGGTGGC. Translating it yields CASSLGFSGG. The whole CDR3 is CASSLGFSGGYTF.

Worth noting for this clone: Sequencing ends 3 residues short of the CDR3 end; the germline J gene provides the rest. The chain carries TRBV18 and TRBJ1-2; maybe TRBD1 (6 bases). V was clipped by 3 bases and J by 6 bases, with 11 bases between them. Germline V gene data show CDR1 as KGHSH and CDR2 as LQKENI. This CDR3 is built from 13 residues. The CDR3 region is CASSPLTGHGYTF. CDR3 bases read: TGTGCCAGCTCACCCCTTACAGGGCATGGC.

With regard to this clone: The read is 3 residues too short to cover the CDR3 end, so that end is filled in from the germline J gene. This chain uses TRBV19 with TRBJ2-7, with TRBD2 as a possible D gene (5 bases). Trimming took 5 bases from V and 1 from J, leaving 15 bases between them. CDR1 and CDR2 from the germline V gene are LNHDA and SQIVND (reference sequence). The CDR3 spans 15 residues. The CDR3 DNA, read in part, is TGTGCCAGTAGTGACGGTCCTAGCCAATCCTACGAG. Translation: CASSDGPSQSYE. The entire CDR3 sequence reads CASSDGPSQSYEQYF.

A word on this clone: The read comes to an end 3 residues before the CDR3 does, leaving the germline J gene to fill in the end. The rearrangement joins TRBV7-2 to TRBJ1-3; no definite D call. Germline CDR1 SGHTA, CDR2 FQGNSA. V was trimmed by 5 bases and J by 2 bases, leaving 13 bases between them. The CDR3 extends over 15 amino acids. The CDR3 reads CASSLTELPGNTIYF. CDR3 DNA (partial): TGTGCCAGCAGCCTAACAGAGCTCCCTGGAAACACC.

A note on this clone: The read is 3 residues too short to cover the CDR3 end, so that end is filled in from the germline J gene. The chain uses TRBV19 and TRBJ1-5; possibly TRBD1 for D (5 bases). The CDR3 runs 12 residues. V shed 6 bases and J shed 8 bases, with 11 bases lying between them. CDR1 is LNHDA, CDR2 SQIVND, per germline (reference sequence). Incomplete CDR3 DNA: TGTGCCAGTAGGCAGGGAGTTGAGCCC. Its translation: CASRQGVEP. In full, the CDR3 reads CASRQGVEPQHF.

Details on this clone: Coverage ceases 3 residues before the CDR3 finishes, and the germline J gene fills in the end. The chain recombines TRBV7-7 with TRBJ2-3; D is undetermined. V lost 5 bases to trimming and J lost 0 bases, with 12 bases between them. The CDR3 loop spans 15 amino acids. CDR1 SSHAT and CDR2 FNYEAQ come from the germline V gene (reference sequence). CDR3 loop: CASSQDSASTDTQYF. CDR3 DNA, as far as it was read: TGTGCCAGCAGCCAGGATTCGGCTAGCACAGATACG.

Comments on this clone: The read stops 3 residues short of the end of the CDR3; the missing end is completed from the germline J gene. The rearrangement joins TRBV2 to TRBJ2-1, with 9 nucleotides matching TRBD1. Losses at the gene ends were 4 bases for V and 7 bases for J; bases not matched to a gene: 5. Germline V lookup: CDR1 SNHLY, CDR2 FYNNEI. The CDR3 contains 14 residues. CDR3 sequence: CASSVDRGRNEQFF. The sequenced part of the CDR3 DNA is TGTGCCAGCAGTGTGGACAGGGGACGGAATGAG.

A note on this clone: The observed sequence ends 3 residues before the CDR3 terminus, with the missing tail filled in from the germline J gene. This chain links TRBV7-2 with TRBJ2-4; D may be TRBD1 (5 bases). Germline CDR1 SGHTA, CDR2 FQGNSA. The CDR3 loop spans 15 amino acids. V was clipped by 5 bases and J by 3 bases, with 14 bases between them. Partial CDR3 DNA: TGTGCCAGCAGCCTAACACCAGGGATCAAAAACATT. It specifies CASSLTPGIKNI. In full, the CDR3 reads CASSLTPGIKNIQYF.

The DNA read from the CDR3 is TGTGCCAGCAAAATAGCGGGAGCCCCCTACAATGAG. Translated, it gives CASKIAGAPYNE. The CDR3 in full is CASKIAGAPYNEQFF. The V gene is TRBV18, the J gene TRBJ2-1, with TRBD2 matching over 9 bases. The read is 3 residues too short to cover the CDR3 end, so that end is filled in from the germline J gene. Germline values: CDR1 KGHSH, CDR2 LQKENI. Trimming at V came to 8 bases and at J to 2 bases, leaving 7 bases not matched to a gene. The CDR3 extends over 15 amino acids.

On this clone itself: The read finishes 3 residues shy of the CDR3 end, and the germline J gene is used to complete it. The rearrangement uses TRBV7-9 and TRBJ2-7; D possibly corresponds to TRBD2 (6 bases). Trimming shortened V by 4 bases and J by 2 bases, and 9 bases separated the two germline ends. The germline V gene encodes CDR1 SEHNR and CDR2 FQNEAQ (reference sequence). The CDR3 runs 13 residues. The CDR3 region is CASSWGLAYEQYF. Incomplete CDR3 DNA: TGTGCCAGCAGCTGGGGACTTGCCTACGAG.

As for this clone: The read is 3 residues too short to cover the CDR3 end, so that end is filled in from the germline J gene. This chain connects TRBV11-1 to TRBJ1-1; unclear D gene. Germline CDR1 is SGHAT and CDR2 is FQDESV (reference sequence). The V end was cut by 3 bases, the J end by 6 bases, with 8 bases between. The CDR3 contains 12 residues. CDR3: CASSFYAAEAFF. The CDR3 bases that were read are TGTGCCAGCAGCTTTTATGCGGCTGAA. Filled out from reference TRBV11-1 and TRBJ1-1, the complete variable domain reads EAEVAQSPRYKITEKSQAVAFWCDPISGHATLYWYRQILGQGPELLVQFQDESVVDDSQLPKDRFSAERLKGVDSTLKIQPAELGDSAMYLCASSFYAAEAFFGQGTRLTVV.

As regards this clone: The missing CDR3 end, 3 residues past where the read stops, is filled in from the germline J gene. The rearrangement joins TRBV19 to TRBJ1-3; D not certain. Germline V gene data show CDR1 as LNHDA and CDR2 as SQIVND (reference sequence). Trimming left V 1 base short and J 0 bases short, with 7 bases between. The CDR3 sequence is 15 residues long. The CDR3 loop is CASSIASHSGNTIYF. The part of the CDR3 DNA that was read is TGTGCCAGTAGTATAGCCAGTCACTCTGGAAACACC.

Here the CDR3 reads CSATNILAGGLPIEQYF. CDR3 DNA (partial): TGCAGTGCTACCAACATTCTAGCGGGAGGGCTCCCTATCGAG. This chain connects TRBV20-1 to TRBJ2-7, with 12 positions matching TRBD2. Read sequence stops 3 residues before the CDR3 end, and the germline J gene provides the missing end. The CDR3 consists of 17 residues. J gave up 6 bases and V 4 bases, and 16 bases lay outside the gene matches. The germline V gene encodes CDR1 DFQATT and CDR2 SNEGSKA (reference sequence).

The CDR3 sequence is CASSSPWTGVYGYTF. Incomplete CDR3 DNA: TGTGCCAGCAGCTCTCCTTGGACAGGGGTCTATGGC. The chain employs TRBV7-9 and TRBJ1-2, with 9 bases that match TRBD1. The read ends 3 residues shy of where the CDR3 ends; the end is completed using the germline J gene. The CDR3 loop spans 15 amino acids. In germline, CDR1 is SEHNR, CDR2 FQNEAQ (reference sequence). V gave up 4 bases and J gave up 4 bases; unmatched junction bases: 7.

Note on this clone: Read data end 3 residues before the CDR3 end; the end is taken from the germline J gene. The chain links TRBV10-1 to TRBJ1-1; 7 positions agree with TRBD1. J lost 5 bases, V lost 7 bases, and 7 bases had no gene match. The CDR3 has 13 amino acids. The germline V gene encodes CDR1 WNHNN and CDR2 SYGVQD (reference sequence). The chain's CDR3 is CASTRDSGTEAFF. Incomplete CDR3 DNA: TGCGCCAGCACCCGGGACAGCGGGACTGAA.

On this clone: The CDR3 end is not reached by the read, which stops 3 residues before it; the germline J gene fills it in. The rearrangement links TRBV6-2 or TRBV6-3 to TRBJ2-3; TRBD1 is a possible D gene (5 bases). V was shortened by 6 bases and J by 4 bases, with 8 bases between the two germline ends. CDR1 is MNHEY and CDR2 is SVGEGT in the germline V gene. The length of the CDR3 is 12 residues. The CDR3 bases that were read are TGTGCCAGCAGCCGACAGTCAGATACG. Translation: CASSRQSDT. The full CDR3 protein reads CASSRQSDTQYF.